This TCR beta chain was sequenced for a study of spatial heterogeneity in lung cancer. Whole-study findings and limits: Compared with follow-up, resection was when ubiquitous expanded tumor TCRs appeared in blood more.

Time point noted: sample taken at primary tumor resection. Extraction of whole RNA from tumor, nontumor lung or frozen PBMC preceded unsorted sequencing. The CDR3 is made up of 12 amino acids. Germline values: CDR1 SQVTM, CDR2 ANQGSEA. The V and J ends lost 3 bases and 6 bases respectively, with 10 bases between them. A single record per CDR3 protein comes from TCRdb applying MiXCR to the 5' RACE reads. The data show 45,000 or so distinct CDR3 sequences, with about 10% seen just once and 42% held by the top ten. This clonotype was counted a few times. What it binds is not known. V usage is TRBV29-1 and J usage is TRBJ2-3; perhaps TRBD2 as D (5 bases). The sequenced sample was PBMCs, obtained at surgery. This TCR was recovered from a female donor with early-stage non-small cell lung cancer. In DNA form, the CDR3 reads TGCAGCGTTGACGGGGAAAGGGATACGCAGTATTTT. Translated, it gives CSVDGERDTQYF.